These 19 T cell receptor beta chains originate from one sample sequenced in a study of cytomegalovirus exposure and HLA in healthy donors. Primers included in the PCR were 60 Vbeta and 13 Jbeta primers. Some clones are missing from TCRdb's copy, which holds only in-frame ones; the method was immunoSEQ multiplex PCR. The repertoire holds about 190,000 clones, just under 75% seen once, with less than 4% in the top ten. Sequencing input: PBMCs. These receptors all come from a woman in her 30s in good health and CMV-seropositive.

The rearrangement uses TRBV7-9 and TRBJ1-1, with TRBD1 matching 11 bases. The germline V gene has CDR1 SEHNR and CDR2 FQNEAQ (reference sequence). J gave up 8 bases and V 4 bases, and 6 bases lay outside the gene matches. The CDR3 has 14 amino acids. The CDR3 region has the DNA TGTGCCAGCAGCTGGACAGGGGGCGGCCCGGAAGCTTTCTTT. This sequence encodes CASSWTGGGPEAFF. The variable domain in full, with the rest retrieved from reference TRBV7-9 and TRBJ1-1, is DTGVSQNPRHKITKRGQNVTFRCDPISEHNRLYWYRQTLGQGPEFLTYFQNEAQLEKSRLLSDRFSAERPKGSFSTLEIQRTEQGDSAMYLCASSWTGGGPEAFFGQGTRLTVV.

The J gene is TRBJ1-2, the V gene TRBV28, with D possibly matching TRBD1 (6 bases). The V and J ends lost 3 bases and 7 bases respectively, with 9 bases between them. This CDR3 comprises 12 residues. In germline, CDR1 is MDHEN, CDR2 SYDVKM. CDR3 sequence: CASSFAGAGYTF. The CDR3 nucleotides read TGTGCCAGCAGTTTTGCAGGGGCTGGCTACACCTTC.

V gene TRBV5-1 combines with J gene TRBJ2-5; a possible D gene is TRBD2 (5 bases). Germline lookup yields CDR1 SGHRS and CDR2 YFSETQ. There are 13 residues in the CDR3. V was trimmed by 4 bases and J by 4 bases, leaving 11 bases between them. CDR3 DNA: TGCGCCAGCAGCGCGGGCCCCCTAGAGACCCAGTACTTC. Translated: CASSAGPLETQYF. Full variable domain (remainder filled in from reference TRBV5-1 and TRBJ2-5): KAGVTQTPRYLIKTRGQQVTLSCSPISGHRSVSWYQQTPGQGLQFLFEYFSETQRNKGNFPGRFSGRQFSNSRSEMNVSTLELGDSALYLCASSAGPLETQYFGPGTRLLVL.

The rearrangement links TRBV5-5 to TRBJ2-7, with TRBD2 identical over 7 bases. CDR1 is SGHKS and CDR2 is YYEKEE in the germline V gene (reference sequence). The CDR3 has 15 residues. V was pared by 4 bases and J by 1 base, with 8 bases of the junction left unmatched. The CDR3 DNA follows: TGTGCCAGCAGCGTTGGACTAGTTCCTTCCTACGAGCAGTACTTC. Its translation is CASSVGLVPSYEQYF.

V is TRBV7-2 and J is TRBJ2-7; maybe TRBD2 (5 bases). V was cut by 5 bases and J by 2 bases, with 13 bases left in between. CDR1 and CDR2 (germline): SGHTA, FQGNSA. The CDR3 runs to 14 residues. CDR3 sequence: CASSDLGLTYEQYF. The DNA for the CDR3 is TGTGCCAGCAGCGATTTAGGACTTACCTACGAGCAGTACTTC.

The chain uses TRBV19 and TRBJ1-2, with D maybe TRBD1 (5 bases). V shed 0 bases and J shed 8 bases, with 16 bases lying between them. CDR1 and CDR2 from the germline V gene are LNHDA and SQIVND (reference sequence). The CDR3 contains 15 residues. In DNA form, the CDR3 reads TGTGCCAGTAGTATAGATTCGTCGGGGACTGGAGGCTACACCTTC. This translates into CASSIDSSGTGGYTF.

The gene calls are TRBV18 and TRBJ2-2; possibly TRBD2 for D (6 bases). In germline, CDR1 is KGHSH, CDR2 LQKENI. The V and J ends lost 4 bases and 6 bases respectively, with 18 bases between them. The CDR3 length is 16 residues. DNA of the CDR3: TGTGCCAGCTCACGGATCCTCGGGAGTAGCCCCGGGGAGCTGTTTTTT. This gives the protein CASSRILGSSPGELFF.

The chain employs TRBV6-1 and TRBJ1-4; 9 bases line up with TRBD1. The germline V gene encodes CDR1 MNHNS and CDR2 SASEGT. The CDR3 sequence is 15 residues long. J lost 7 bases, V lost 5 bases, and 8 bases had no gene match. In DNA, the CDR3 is TGTGCCAGCAGTCCCCGTACAGGGGGCAGTGAAAAACTGTTTTTT. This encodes CASSPRTGGSEKLFF.

CDR3 sequence (DNA): TGCAGCGTTGCAAACACTGAAGCTTTCTTT. It is translated as CSVANTEAFF. This rearrangement joins TRBV29-1 to TRBJ1-1; the D is unclear. The CDR3 extends over 10 amino acids. V lost 4 bases and J lost 2, with 2 bases in between. Germline CDR1 reads SQVTM; CDR2 reads ANQGSEA.

The chain's CDR3 is CASAEQGSTDTQYF. The CDR3 nucleotides read TGTGCTAGTGCCGAACAGGGGAGCACAGATACGCAGTATTTT. V usage is TRBV12-5 and J usage is TRBJ2-3, with 7 bases matching TRBD1. Germline trimming cut 7 bases from V and 0 bases from J; bases unmatched to any gene: 4. The V gene's germline CDR1 is LGHNT and CDR2 FRNRAP. This CDR3 comprises 14 residues.

Here the CDR3 DNA reads TGTGCCAGTAGTAGCCGGACTAGCGGGAGCGAGCAGTACTTC. Translation gives CASSSRTSGSEQYF. The chain joins TRBV19 to TRBJ2-7, with 13 bases aligning to TRBD2. The CDR3 is made up of 14 amino acids. Trimming removed 4 bases from V and 6 bases from J; junction bases left unmatched: 3. Germline CDR1 reads LNHDA; CDR2 reads SQIVND (reference sequence). Full variable domain (rest looked up from reference TRBV19 and TRBJ2-7): DGGITQSPKYLFRKEGQNVTLSCEQNLNHDAMYWYRQDPGQGLRLIYYSQIVNDFQKGDIAEGYSVSREKKESFPLTVTSAQKNPTAFYLCASSSRTSGSEQYFGPGTRLTVT.

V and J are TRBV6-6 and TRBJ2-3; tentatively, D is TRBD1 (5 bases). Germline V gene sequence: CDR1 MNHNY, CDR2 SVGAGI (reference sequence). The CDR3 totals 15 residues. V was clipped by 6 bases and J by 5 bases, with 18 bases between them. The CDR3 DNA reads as TGTGCCAGCAGGAAAGGGGATAGTAATATAGATACGCAGTATTTT. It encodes CASRKGDSNIDTQYF.

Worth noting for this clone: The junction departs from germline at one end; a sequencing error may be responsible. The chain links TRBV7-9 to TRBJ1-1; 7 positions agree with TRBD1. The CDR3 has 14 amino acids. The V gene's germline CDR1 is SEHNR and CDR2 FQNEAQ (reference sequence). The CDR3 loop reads CSSSLVRGDTEAFF. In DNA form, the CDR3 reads TGTTCCAGCAGCTTAGTCAGGGGGGACACTGAAGCTTTCTTT.

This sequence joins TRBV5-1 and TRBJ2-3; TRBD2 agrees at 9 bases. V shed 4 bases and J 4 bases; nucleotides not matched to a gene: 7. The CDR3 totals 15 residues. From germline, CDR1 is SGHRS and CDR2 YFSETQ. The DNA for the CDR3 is TGCGCCAGCAGCGTGGAGACTAGCGGACCAGATACGCAGTATTTT. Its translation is CASSVETSGPDTQYF.

DNA of the CDR3: TGTGCCAGTAGTATTAATCTGGCTAGTCCCGGGGAGCTGTTTTTT. Amino acid sequence: CASSINLASPGELFF. The chain has TRBV19 and TRBJ2-2; D is undetermined. The germline V gene has CDR1 LNHDA and CDR2 SQIVND (reference sequence). The CDR3 spans 15 residues. V was pared by 3 bases and J by 6 bases, with 14 bases between.

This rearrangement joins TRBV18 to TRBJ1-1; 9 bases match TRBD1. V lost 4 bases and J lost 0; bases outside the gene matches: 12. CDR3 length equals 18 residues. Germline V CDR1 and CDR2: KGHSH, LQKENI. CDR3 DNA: TGTGCCAGCTCACTCAACCCGGGACAGGGATTCGTGAACACTGAAGCTTTCTTT. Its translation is CASSLNPGQGFVNTEAFF.

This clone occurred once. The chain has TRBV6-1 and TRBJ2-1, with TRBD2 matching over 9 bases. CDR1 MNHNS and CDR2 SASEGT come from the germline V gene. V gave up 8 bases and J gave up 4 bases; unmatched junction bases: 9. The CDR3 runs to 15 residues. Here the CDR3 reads CASVRSGRRYNEQFF. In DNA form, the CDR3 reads TGTGCCAGCGTCCGAAGCGGGAGGAGATACAATGAGCAGTTCTTC.

The CDR3 protein is CASTATGDTQYF. The CDR3 nucleotides are TGTGCCAGTACAGCTACCGGGGATACGCAGTATTTT. V usage is TRBV19 and J usage is TRBJ2-3; no firm D call. The CDR3 extends over 12 amino acids. The V end was cut by 7 bases, the J end by 6 bases, with 11 bases between. Germline V lookup: CDR1 LNHDA, CDR2 SQIVND (reference sequence).

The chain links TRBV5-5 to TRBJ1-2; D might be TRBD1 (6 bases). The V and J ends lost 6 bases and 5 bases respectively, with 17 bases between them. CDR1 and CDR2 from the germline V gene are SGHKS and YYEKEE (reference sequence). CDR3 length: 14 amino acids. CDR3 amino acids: CASTRDTFGYGYTF. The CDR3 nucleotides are TGTGCCAGCACCCGGGACACGTTCGGGTATGGCTACACCTTC.